The 13 T cell receptor beta chains below all came from one sample that was sequenced in a study of shared clonotypes between healthy human individuals. Assay: immunoSEQ multiplex PCR; the TCRdb copy retains only in-frame clones and omits some. The table shows fewer than 650,000 clones, with about 82% occurring only once. Sequencing was performed on PBMCs. These TCRs come from a woman aged 40 to 55 in good health. Some clones in this sample may be carry-over from other donors' samples.

Notes on this clone: A single base is all that separates this from a far larger clone, so a read error is likely. The chain uses TRBV5-6 and TRBJ2-2, with TRBD2 matching over 7 bases. From germline, CDR1 is SGHDT and CDR2 YYEEEE. The length of the CDR3 is 17 residues. The V gene end was trimmed by 1 base and the J gene end by 3 bases; junction bases not matched to a gene: 9. CDR3 sequence reads: CASSLYLTGGYTGELFF. In nucleotides, the CDR3 is TGTGCCAGCAGCTTGTATCTAACGGGAGGCTACACCGGGGAGCTGTTTTTT.

The chain is built from TRBV29-1 and TRBJ2-1, with D tentatively TRBD2 (5 bases). CDR1 is SQVTM, CDR2 ANQGSEA, per germline. CDR3 size: 14 residues. V was cut by 4 bases and J by 0 bases, with 10 bases left in between. In nucleotides, the CDR3 is TGCAGCGTTGTGCGGGCGACCTCCTACAATGAGCAGTTCTTC. It specifies CSVVRATSYNEQFF.

This chain links TRBV19 with TRBJ2-1, with D possibly being TRBD1 or TRBD2 (5 bases each). Germline V gene data show CDR1 as LNHDA and CDR2 as SQIVND (reference sequence). V gave up 9 bases and J gave up 4 bases, with 19 bases separating them. CDR3 length equals 15 residues. In DNA form, the CDR3 reads TGTGCCAGCAATCGGGACCCCACGATGTACAATGAGCAGTTCTTC. Its translation is CASNRDPTMYNEQFF.

V usage is TRBV2 and J usage is TRBJ1-1; D gene ambiguous. Germline V CDR1 and CDR2: SNHLY, FYNNEI. The CDR3 extends over 10 amino acids. Between the trimmed V and J ends, which lost 8 bases and 10 bases, there was a span of 11 bases. CDR3 coding DNA: TGTGCCAGCTCCGATCAGCGAGCTTTCTTT. This sequence encodes CASSDQRAFF.

The gene calls are TRBV5-1 and TRBJ2-1; D is possibly TRBD2 (5 bases). The V gene's germline CDR1 is SGHRS and CDR2 YFSETQ. The ends were cut back, 5 bases at V and 3 bases at J, with 15 bases in the middle. The CDR3 consists of 15 residues. The chain's CDR3 is CASRSGADNYNEQFF. CDR3 nucleotide sequence: TGCGCCAGCAGAAGTGGAGCGGATAACTACAATGAGCAGTTCTTC.

The sample holds one count of this clone. The chain joins TRBV5-1 to TRBJ2-2, with unresolved D. The V and J ends lost 0 bases and 7 bases respectively, with 4 bases between them. The V gene's germline CDR1 is SGHRS and CDR2 YFSETQ. The CDR3 contains 12 residues. The CDR3 loop reads CASSLDVGELFF. In nucleotides, the CDR3 is TGCGCCAGCAGCTTGGACGTCGGGGAGCTGTTTTTT.

This chain connects TRBV6-5 to TRBJ1-1, with TRBD1 as a possible D gene (5 bases). The CDR3 is 13 amino acids. The germline V gene encodes CDR1 MNHEY and CDR2 SVGAGI. Trimming took off 6 bases at V and 6 bases at J, with 14 bases between the two ends. The CDR3 loop reads CASRRGGTPEAFF. The CDR3 bases are TGTGCCAGCAGACGCGGAGGGACGCCTGAAGCTTTCTTT.

This clone was observed a handful of times. The chain links TRBV11-2 to TRBJ2-2, with D unclear. Trimming removed 4 bases at V and 4 bases at J, with 13 bases between. The CDR3 is 15 residues long. CDR1 and CDR2 from the germline V gene are SGHAT and FQNNGV. The CDR3 region has the DNA TGTGCCAGCAGCTCGTCCCATTCCAGCACCGGGGAGCTGTTTTTT. Translating gives CASSSSHSSTGELFF.

This sequence joins TRBV6-5 and TRBJ2-2; weak D call: TRBD1 (6 bases). In germline, CDR1 is MNHEY, CDR2 SVGAGI. The germline V and J ends were trimmed by 6 bases and 2 bases, with 13 bases remaining between them. The CDR3 is 15 residues long. CDR3 protein: CASRDGQRNTGELFF. The CDR3 DNA reads as TGTGCCAGCAGGGACGGACAGAGAAACACCGGGGAGCTGTTTTTT.

V and J are TRBV7-9 and TRBJ2-3; D perhaps matches TRBD2 (6 bases). CDR3 length: 13 residues. CDR1 and CDR2 from the germline V gene are SEHNR and FQNEAQ (reference sequence). With 4 bases removed from V and 3 bases from J, the gap between germline ends came to 8 bases. The CDR3 DNA follows: TGTGCCAGCAGCTATCGGGGGACAGATACGCAGTATTTT. Its protein product is CASSYRGTDTQYF. Filled out from reference TRBV7-9 and TRBJ2-3, the complete variable domain reads DTGVSQNPRHKITKRGQNVTFRCDPISEHNRLYWYRQTLGQGPEFLTYFQNEAQLEKSRLLSDRFSAERPKGSFSTLEIQRTEQGDSAMYLCASSYRGTDTQYFGPGTRLTVL.

V usage is TRBV19 and J usage is TRBJ2-3; no clear D. The CDR3 has 14 amino acids. V lost 6 bases and J lost 3, with 13 bases in between. Germline CDR1 LNHDA, CDR2 SQIVND (reference sequence). The CDR3 is CASSYGPLTDTQYF. CDR3 DNA sequence: TGTGCCAGTAGCTATGGCCCACTGACAGATACGCAGTATTTT.

With respect to this clone: With only one base between it and a far larger clone, this is likely a read error. V gene TRBV7-9 combines with J gene TRBJ2-5, with D perhaps being TRBD1 or TRBD2 (5 bases each). CDR3 length: 15 residues. CDR1 and CDR2 from the germline V gene are SEHNR and FQNEAQ (reference sequence). V was shortened by 1 base and J by 13 bases, with 22 bases between the two germline ends. The CDR3 nucleotides are TGTGCCAGCAGCTTAGTTCGGGCAGGGACGTACGAGCGGTACTTC. Protein: CASSLVRAGTYERYF.

The rearrangement links TRBV5-4 to TRBJ1-3; 7 nucleotides agree with TRBD1. The CDR3 is 15 amino acids. CDR1 SGHNT and CDR2 YYREEE come from the germline V gene (reference sequence). The trim removed 4 bases at V and 0 bases at J, leaving 4 bases unmatched. The CDR3 DNA reads TGTGCCAGCAGCCCCGGGACAGCCTCTGGAAACACCATATATTTT. It specifies CASSPGTASGNTIYF.